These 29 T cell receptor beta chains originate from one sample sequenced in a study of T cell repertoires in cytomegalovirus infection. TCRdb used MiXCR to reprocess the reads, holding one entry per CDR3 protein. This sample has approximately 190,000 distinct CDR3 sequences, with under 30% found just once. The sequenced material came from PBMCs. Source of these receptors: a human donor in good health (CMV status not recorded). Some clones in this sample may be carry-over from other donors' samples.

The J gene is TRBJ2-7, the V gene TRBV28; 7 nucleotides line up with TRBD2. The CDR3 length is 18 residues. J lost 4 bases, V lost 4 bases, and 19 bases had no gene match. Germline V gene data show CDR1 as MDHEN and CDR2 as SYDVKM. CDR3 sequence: CASSSLLAAATAPYEQYF. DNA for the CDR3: TGTGCCAGCAGTTCCCTCCTAGCGGCGGCTACCGCCCCTTACGAGCAGTACTTC.

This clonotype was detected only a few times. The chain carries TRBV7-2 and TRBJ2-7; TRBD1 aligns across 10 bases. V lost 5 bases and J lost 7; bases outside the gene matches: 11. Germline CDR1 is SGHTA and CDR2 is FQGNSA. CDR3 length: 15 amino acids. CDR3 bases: TGTGCCAGCAGCCCGACAGGGGGCGAGGCGAGGGAGCAGTACTTC. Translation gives CASSPTGGEAREQYF.

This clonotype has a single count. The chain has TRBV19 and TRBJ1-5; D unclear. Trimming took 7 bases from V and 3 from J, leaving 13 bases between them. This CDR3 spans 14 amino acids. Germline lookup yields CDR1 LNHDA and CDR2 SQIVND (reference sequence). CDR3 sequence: CASKGRTDNQPQHF. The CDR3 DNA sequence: TGTGCCAGTAAAGGAAGGACCGACAATCAGCCCCAGCATTTT.

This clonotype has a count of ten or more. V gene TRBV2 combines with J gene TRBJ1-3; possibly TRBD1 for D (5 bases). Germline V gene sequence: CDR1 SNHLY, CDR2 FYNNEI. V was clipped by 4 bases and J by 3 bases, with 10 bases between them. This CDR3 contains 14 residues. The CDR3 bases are TGTGCCAGCAGTGGGGGCGGTGTTGGAAACACCATATATTTT. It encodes CASSGGGVGNTIYF. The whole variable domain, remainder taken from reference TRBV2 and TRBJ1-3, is EPEVTQTPSHQVTQMGQEVILRCVPISNHLYFYWYRQILGQKVEFLVSFYNNEISEKSEIFDDQFSVERPDGSNFTLKIRSTKLEDSAMYFCASSGGGVGNTIYFGEGSWLTVV.

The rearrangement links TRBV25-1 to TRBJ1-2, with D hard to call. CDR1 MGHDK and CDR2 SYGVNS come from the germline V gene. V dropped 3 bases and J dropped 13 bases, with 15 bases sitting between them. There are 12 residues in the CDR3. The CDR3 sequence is CASSERAEVFTF. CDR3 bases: TGTGCCAGCAGTGAGAGGGCTGAGGTTTTCACCTTC.

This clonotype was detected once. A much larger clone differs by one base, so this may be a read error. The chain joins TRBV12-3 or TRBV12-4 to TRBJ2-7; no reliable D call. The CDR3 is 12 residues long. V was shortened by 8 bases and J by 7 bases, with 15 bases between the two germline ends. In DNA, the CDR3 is TGTGCCAGCCGCCTCGGTTGGCAGGAGCAGTACTTC. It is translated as CASRLGWQEQYF.

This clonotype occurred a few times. CDR3 protein: CASSIGPGPTYEQYF. The CDR3 DNA reads as TGTGCCAGTAGTATCGGGCCGGGACCAACCTACGAGCAGTACTTC. The chain employs TRBV19 and TRBJ2-7; D is possibly TRBD1 or TRBD2 (5 bases each). Germline V gives CDR1 LNHDA, CDR2 SQIVND (reference sequence). Trimming pared 3 bases from V and 2 bases from J, leaving 14 bases between. The CDR3 is made up of 15 amino acids. The full variable domain, in which reference TRBV19 and TRBJ2-7 provide the parts outside the CDR3, is DGGITQSPKYLFRKEGQNVTLSCEQNLNHDAMYWYRQDPGQGLRLIYYSQIVNDFQKGDIAEGYSVSREKKESFPLTVTSAQKNPTAFYLCASSIGPGPTYEQYFGPGTRLTVT.

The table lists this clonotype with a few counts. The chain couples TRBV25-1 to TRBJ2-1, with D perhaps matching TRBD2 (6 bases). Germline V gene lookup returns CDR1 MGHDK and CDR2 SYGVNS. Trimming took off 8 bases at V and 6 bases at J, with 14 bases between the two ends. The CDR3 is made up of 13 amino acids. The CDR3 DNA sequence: TGTGCCAGCTCCGGGACTGGGGCCAATGAGCAGTTCTTC. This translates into CASSGTGANEQFF.

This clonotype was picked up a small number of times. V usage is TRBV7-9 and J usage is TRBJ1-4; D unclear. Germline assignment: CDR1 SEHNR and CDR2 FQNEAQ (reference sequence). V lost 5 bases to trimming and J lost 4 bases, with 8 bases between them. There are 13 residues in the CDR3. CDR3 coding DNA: TGTGCCAGCAGCGTTGGCTTTAATGAAAAACTGTTTTTT. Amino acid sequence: CASSVGFNEKLFF.

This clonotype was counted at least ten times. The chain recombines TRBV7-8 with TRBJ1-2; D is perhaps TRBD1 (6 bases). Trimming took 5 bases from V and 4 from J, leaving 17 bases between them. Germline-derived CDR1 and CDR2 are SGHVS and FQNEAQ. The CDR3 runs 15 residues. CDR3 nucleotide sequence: TGTGCCAGCAGCCCCGCCGGACAGATCTTCTATGGCTACACCTTC. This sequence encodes CASSPAGQIFYGYTF. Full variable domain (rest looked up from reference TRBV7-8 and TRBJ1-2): GAGVSQSPRYKVAKRGQDVALRCDPISGHVSLFWYQQALGQGPEFLTYFQNEAQLDKSGLPSDRFFAERPEGSVSTLKIQRTQQEDSAVYLCASSPAGQIFYGYTFGSGTRLTVV.

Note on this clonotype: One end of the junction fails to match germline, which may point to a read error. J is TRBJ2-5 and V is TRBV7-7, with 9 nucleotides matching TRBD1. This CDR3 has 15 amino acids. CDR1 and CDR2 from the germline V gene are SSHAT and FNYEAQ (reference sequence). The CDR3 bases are TGTGCTAGCAGCTCCCAAACAGGGGGCAGAGAGACCCAGTACTTC. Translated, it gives CASSSQTGGRETQYF.

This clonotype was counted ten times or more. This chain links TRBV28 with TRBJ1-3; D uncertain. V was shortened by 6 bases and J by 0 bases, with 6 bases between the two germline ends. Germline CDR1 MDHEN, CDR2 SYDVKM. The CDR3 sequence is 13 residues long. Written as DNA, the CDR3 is TGTGCCAGCAGAAGGAACTCTGGAAACACCATATATTTT. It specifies CASRRNSGNTIYF.

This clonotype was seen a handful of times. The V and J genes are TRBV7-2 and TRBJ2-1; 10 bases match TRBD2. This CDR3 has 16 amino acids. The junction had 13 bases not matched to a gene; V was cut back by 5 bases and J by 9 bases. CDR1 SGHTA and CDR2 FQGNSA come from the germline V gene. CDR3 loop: CASSLSRAGGRVEQFF. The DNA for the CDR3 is TGTGCCAGCAGCCTCTCGAGAGCGGGGGGGCGAGTTGAGCAGTTCTTC. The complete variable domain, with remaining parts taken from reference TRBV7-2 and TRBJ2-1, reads GAGVSQSPSNKVTEKGKDVELRCDPISGHTALYWYRQSLGQGLEFLIYFQGNSAPDKSGLPSDRFSAERTGGSVSTLTIQRTQQEDSAVYLCASSLSRAGGRVEQFFGPGTRLTVL.

CDR3 protein: CASSLGGGLSHYGYTF. CDR3 nucleotides: TGTGCCAGCAGCTTAGGGGGGGGCCTCTCGCACTATGGCTACACCTTC. The V gene is TRBV7-9, the J gene TRBJ1-2; possible D gene TRBD1, 6 bases. The CDR3 runs to 16 residues. V lost 1 base to trimming and J lost 3 bases, with 15 bases between them. Germline CDR1 is SEHNR and CDR2 is FQNEAQ (reference sequence).

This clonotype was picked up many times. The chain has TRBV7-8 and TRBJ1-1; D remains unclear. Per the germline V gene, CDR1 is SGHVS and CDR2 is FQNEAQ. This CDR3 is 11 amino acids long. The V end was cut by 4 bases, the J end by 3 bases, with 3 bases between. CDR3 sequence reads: CASSSDTEAFF. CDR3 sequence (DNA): TGTGCCAGCAGCTCCGACACTGAAGCTTTCTTT. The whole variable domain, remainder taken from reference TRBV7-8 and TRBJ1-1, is GAGVSQSPRYKVAKRGQDVALRCDPISGHVSLFWYQQALGQGPEFLTYFQNEAQLDKSGLPSDRFFAERPEGSVSTLKIQRTQQEDSAVYLCASSSDTEAFFGQGTRLTVV.

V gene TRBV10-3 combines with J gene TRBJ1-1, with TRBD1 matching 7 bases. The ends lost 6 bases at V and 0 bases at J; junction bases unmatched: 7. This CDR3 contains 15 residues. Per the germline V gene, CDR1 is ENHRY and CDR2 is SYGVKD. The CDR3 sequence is CAIRSGTVMNTEAFF. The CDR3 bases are TGTGCCATCAGGTCCGGGACAGTAATGAACACTGAAGCTTTCTTT.

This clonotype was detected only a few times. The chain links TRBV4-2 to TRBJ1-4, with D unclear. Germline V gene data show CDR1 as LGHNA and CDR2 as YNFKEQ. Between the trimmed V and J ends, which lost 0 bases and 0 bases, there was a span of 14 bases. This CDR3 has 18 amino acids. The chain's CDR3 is CASSQEGGEFATNEKLFF. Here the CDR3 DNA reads TGTGCCAGCAGCCAAGAAGGTGGCGAGTTCGCAACTAATGAAAAACTGTTTTTT.

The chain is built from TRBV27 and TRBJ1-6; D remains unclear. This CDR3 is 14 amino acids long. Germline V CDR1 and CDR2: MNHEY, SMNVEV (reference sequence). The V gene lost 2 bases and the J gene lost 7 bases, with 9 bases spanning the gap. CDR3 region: CASSLEPGNSPLHF. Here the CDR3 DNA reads TGTGCCAGCAGTTTAGAGCCTGGGAATTCACCCCTCCACTTT.

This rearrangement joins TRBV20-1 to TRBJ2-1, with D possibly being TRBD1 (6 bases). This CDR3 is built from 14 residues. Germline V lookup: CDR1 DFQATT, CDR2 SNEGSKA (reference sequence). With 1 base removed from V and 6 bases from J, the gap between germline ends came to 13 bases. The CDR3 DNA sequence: TGCAGTGCTAGAGGCTCGGGACAAGTCAATGAGCAGTTCTTC. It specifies CSARGSGQVNEQFF.

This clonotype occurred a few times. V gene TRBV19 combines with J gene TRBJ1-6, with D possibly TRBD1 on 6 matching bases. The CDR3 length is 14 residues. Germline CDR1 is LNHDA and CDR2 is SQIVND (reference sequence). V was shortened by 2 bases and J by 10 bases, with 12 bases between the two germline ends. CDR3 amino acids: CASSILERGSPLHF. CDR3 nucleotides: TGTGCCAGTAGTATACTGGAAAGGGGGTCACCCCTCCACTTT.

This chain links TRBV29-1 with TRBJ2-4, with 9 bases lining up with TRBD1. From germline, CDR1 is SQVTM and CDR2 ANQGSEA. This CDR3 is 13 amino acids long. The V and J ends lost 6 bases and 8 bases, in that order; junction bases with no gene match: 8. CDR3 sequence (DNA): TGCAGCGTCCGCCGGGACAGGGAAGACATTCAGTACTTC. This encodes CSVRRDREDIQYF.

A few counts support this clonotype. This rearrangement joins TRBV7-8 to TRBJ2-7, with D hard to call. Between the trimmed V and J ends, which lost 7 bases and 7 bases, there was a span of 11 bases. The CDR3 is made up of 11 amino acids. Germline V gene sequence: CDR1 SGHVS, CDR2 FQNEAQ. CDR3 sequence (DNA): TGTGCCAGCACCCAATTTGGGGAGCAGTACTTC. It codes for CASTQFGEQYF.

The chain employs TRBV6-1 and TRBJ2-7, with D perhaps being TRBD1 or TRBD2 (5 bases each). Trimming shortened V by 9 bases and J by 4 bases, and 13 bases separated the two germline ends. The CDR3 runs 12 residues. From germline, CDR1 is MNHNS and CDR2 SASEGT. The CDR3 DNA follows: TGTGCCAGTCGGGACGGATTATACGAGCAGTACTTC. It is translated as CASRDGLYEQYF.

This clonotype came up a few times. The CDR3 DNA reads as TGTGCCAGCCGGATTGGGAAAAATAGCAATCAGCCCCAGCATTTT. Translating it yields CASRIGKNSNQPQHF. The genes are TRBV12-3 or TRBV12-4 and TRBJ1-5; no clear D gene. The CDR3 has 15 residues. V shed 8 bases and J shed 0 bases, with 14 bases lying between them.

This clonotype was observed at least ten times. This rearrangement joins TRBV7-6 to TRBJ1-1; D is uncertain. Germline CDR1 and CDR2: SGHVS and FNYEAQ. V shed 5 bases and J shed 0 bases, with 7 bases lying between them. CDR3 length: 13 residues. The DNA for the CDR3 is TGTGCCAGCAGCCCACAGATGAACACTGAAGCTTTCTTT. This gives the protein CASSPQMNTEAFF.

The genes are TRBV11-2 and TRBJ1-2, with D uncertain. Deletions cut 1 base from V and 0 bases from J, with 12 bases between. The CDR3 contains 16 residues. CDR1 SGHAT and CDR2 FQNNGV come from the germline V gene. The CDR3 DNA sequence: TGTGCCAGCAGCTTAGTACTCGGCAGGACTAACTATGGCTACACCTTC. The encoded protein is CASSLVLGRTNYGYTF.

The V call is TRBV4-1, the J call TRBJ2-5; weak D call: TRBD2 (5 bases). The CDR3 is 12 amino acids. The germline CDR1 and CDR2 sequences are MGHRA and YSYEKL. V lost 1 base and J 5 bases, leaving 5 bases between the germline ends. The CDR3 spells CASSQGEETQYF. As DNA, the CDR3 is TGCGCCAGCAGCCAAGGGGAGGAGACCCAGTACTTC.

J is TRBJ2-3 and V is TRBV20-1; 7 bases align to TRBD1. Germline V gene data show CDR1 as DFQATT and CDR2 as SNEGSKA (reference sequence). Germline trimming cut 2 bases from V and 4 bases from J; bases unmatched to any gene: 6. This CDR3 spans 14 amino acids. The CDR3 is CSARRDSRADTQYF. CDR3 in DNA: TGCAGTGCTAGACGGGACAGTCGGGCAGATACGCAGTATTTT.

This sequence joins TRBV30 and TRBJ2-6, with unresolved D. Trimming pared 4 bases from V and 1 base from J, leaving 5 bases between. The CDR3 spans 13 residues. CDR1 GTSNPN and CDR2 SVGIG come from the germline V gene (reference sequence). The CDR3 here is CAWTVSGANVLTF. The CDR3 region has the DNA TGTGCCTGGACAGTATCTGGGGCCAACGTCCTGACTTTC.